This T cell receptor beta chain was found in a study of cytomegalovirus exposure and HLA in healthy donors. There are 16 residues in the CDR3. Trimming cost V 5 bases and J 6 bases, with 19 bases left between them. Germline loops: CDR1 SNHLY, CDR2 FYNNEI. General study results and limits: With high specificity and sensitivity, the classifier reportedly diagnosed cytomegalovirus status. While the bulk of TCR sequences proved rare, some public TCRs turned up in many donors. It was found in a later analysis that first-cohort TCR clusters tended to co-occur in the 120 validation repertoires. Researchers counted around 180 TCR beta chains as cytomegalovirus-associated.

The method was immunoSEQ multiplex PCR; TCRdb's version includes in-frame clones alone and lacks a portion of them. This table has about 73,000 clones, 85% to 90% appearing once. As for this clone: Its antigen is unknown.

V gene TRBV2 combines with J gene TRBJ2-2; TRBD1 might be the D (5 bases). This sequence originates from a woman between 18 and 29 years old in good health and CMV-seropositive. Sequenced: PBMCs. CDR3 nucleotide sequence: TGTGCCAGCAGTTCCCTGGGGCAGATCGGCGCCGGGGAGCTGTTTTTT. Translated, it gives CASSSLGQIGAGELFF. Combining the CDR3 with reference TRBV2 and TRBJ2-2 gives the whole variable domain EPEVTQTPSHQVTQMGQEVILRCVPISNHLYFYWYRQILGQKVEFLVSFYNNEISEKSEIFDDQFSVERPDGSNFTLKIRSTKLEDSAMYFCASSSLGQIGAGELFFGEGSRLTVL.